Shown below are 12 T cell receptor beta chains from a single sample sequenced in a study of blood T cell repertoires in COVID-19. Here immunoSEQ multiplex PCR was the method, and the copy in TCRdb shows in-frame clones only, minus some. There are 390,000 or so clones in the sample; 70% to 90% occur only once, and around 1.4% lies in the top ten. The source material was peripheral blood. The receptors were gathered from a woman between 25 and 40 years old with active or convalescent COVID-19.

This chain links TRBV2 with TRBJ2-6; no definite D call. Trimming removed 2 bases at V and 0 bases at J, with 14 bases between. The CDR3 is 18 residues long. Germline CDR1 SNHLY, CDR2 FYNNEI. This CDR3 is CASSEPMGRSSGANVLTF. In DNA form, the CDR3 reads TGTGCCAGCAGTGAACCTATGGGCAGAAGCTCTGGGGCCAACGTCCTGACTTTC.

V usage is TRBV7-2 and J usage is TRBJ2-3, with D maybe TRBD2 (5 bases). This CDR3 is 16 amino acids long. Germline assignment: CDR1 SGHTA and CDR2 FQGNSA. The V end lost 4 bases, the J end lost 0 bases, and 14 bases lay between the germline ends. CDR3 protein: CASSSGMGQSTDTQYF. In nucleotides, the CDR3 is TGTGCCAGCAGCTCCGGGATGGGTCAAAGCACAGATACGCAGTATTTT. The complete variable domain, with remaining parts taken from reference TRBV7-2 and TRBJ2-3, reads GAGVSQSPSNKVTEKGKDVELRCDPISGHTALYWYRQSLGQGLEFLIYFQGNSAPDKSGLPSDRFSAERTGGSVSTLTIQRTQQEDSAVYLCASSSGMGQSTDTQYFGPGTRLTVL.

This chain joins TRBV19 and TRBJ2-7; the D gene is possibly TRBD2 (5 bases). CDR3 length: 15 residues. CDR1 is LNHDA, CDR2 SQIVND, per germline (reference sequence). The V and J ends lost 3 bases and 4 bases respectively, with 16 bases between them. CDR3 region: CASSIGPSSRYEQYF. The CDR3 DNA follows: TGTGCCAGTAGTATTGGGCCTAGCAGTAGATACGAGCAGTACTTC. The full variable domain, completed using reference TRBV19 and TRBJ2-7, is DGGITQSPKYLFRKEGQNVTLSCEQNLNHDAMYWYRQDPGQGLRLIYYSQIVNDFQKGDIAEGYSVSREKKESFPLTVTSAQKNPTAFYLCASSIGPSSRYEQYFGPGTRLTVT.

The V gene is TRBV16, the J gene TRBJ1-3, with no clear D. This CDR3 has 17 amino acids. Germline CDR1 and CDR2: KGHSY and FQNENV. Trimming removed 1 base from V and 2 bases from J, with 15 bases in between. CDR3 sequence (DNA): TGTGCCAGCAGCCAATTCCCCGACGGGAAGCCTGGAAACACCATATATTTT. This sequence encodes CASSQFPDGKPGNTIYF.

This clone showed up just once. The V call is TRBV6-1, the J call TRBJ1-6, with 7 bases matching TRBD1. The trim removed 3 bases at V and 10 bases at J, leaving 9 bases unmatched. Looked up from germline, CDR1 is MNHNS and CDR2 is SASEGT. The CDR3 contains 15 residues. The CDR3 reads CASSEGQRSSSPLHF. The CDR3, as DNA: TGTGCCAGCAGTGAGGGACAGAGGAGCTCCTCACCCCTCCACTTT.

This chain connects TRBV7-9 to TRBJ2-7; TRBD1 agrees at 10 bases. Looked up from germline, CDR1 is SEHNR and CDR2 is FQNEAQ (reference sequence). This CDR3 has 15 residues. With V trimmed by 2 bases and J by 2 bases, 3 bases remained unmatched. The CDR3 nucleotides are TGTGCCAGCAGCTTAACCGGGACAGGGGCCTACGAGCAGTACTTC. Its protein product is CASSLTGTGAYEQYF.

The chain joins TRBV5-6 to TRBJ2-5; 10 positions match TRBD2. CDR3 size: 15 residues. Germline values: CDR1 SGHDT, CDR2 YYEEEE. The trim removed 4 bases at V and 1 base at J, leaving 4 bases unmatched. CDR3 coding DNA: TGTGCCAGCAGCCTGGGACTAGCGATCCAAGAGACCCAGTACTTC. Translated: CASSLGLAIQETQYF.

This clone turned up a few times. The CDR3 coding sequence is TGTGCCAGCAGCCGTTATGAGTGGTCGGACTATGGCTACACCTTC. It codes for CASSRYEWSDYGYTF. The V call is TRBV14, the J call TRBJ1-2; D is undetermined. CDR1 is SGHDN and CDR2 is FVKESK in the germline V gene. This CDR3 spans 15 amino acids. Trimming took 4 bases from V and 3 from J, leaving 15 bases between them.

This clone has just one count. This rearrangement joins TRBV5-1 to TRBJ1-2; 12 nucleotides agree with TRBD1. Trimming at V came to 5 bases and at J to 7 bases, leaving 9 bases not matched to a gene. The CDR3 is 15 amino acids. Germline-derived CDR1 and CDR2 are SGHRS and YFSETQ. DNA of the CDR3: TGCGCCAGCAGGGGGACAGGGGGCGCGTCAACTGGCTACACCTTC. Its translation: CASRGTGGASTGYTF.

V gene TRBV6-5 combines with J gene TRBJ2-1; tentatively, D is TRBD2 (6 bases). This CDR3 region has 13 residues. Germline CDR1 and CDR2: MNHEY and SVGAGI. Trimming removed 6 bases at V and 7 bases at J, with 13 bases between. The CDR3 DNA reads TGTGCCAGCAGCCTCTTCCGGGGGAATGAGCAGTTCTTC. Translation: CASSLFRGNEQFF.

V gene TRBV7-9 combines with J gene TRBJ2-5, with 11 bases matching TRBD1. The CDR3 consists of 16 residues. CDR1 is SEHNR and CDR2 is FQNEAQ in the germline V gene (reference sequence). V lost 1 base, J lost 1 base, and 2 bases stayed unmatched. This CDR3 is CASSLGDRGIQETQYF. In DNA form, the CDR3 reads TGTGCCAGCAGCTTAGGGGACAGGGGGATCCAAGAGACCCAGTACTTC.

V gene TRBV21-1 combines with J gene TRBJ2-3; no DNA check was done on the table's D call, TRBD2. TRBV21-1 is described as a pseudogene. The CDR3 is 15 amino acids. In DNA, the CDR3 is TGTGCCAGCAGCGCAAAAGCGGCTAGCACAGATACGCAGTATTTT. Its protein is CASSAKAASTDTQYF.